The 26 T cell receptor beta chains given below trace back to one sample, sequenced in a study of blood T cell repertoires in COVID-19. Generated by immunoSEQ multiplex PCR, the TCRdb table keeps only in-frame clones and is missing some. The table has around 250,000 clones, roughly four fifths seen once. Sample: PBMCs or T cells enriched from blood (not recorded which). All receptors derive from a man aged 35-49 years who had recovered from COVID-19.

V is TRBV2 and J is TRBJ1-2; D gene uncertain. The germline CDR1 and CDR2 sequences are SNHLY and FYNNEI. The CDR3 spans 16 residues. V lost 4 bases and J 0 bases, leaving 15 bases between the germline ends. The DNA for the CDR3 is TGTGCCAGCAGTGGTGGCCTCGAAGTCTCTAACTATGGCTACACCTTC. It codes for CASSGGLEVSNYGYTF.

The chain employs TRBV15 and TRBJ2-1; 7 bases map to TRBD1. This CDR3 region has 16 residues. After removal of 3 bases from V and 5 bases from J, the junction contained 10 bases not matched to a gene. Germline V gene sequence: CDR1 LNHNV, CDR2 YYDKDF (reference sequence). Written as DNA, the CDR3 is TGTGCCACCAGCAGTGTGGCCGGGACAGTGAACAATGAGCAGTTCTTC. Translating it yields CATSSVAGTVNNEQFF.

This clone has just one count. V gene TRBV7-9 combines with J gene TRBJ2-1, with 8 bases that match TRBD2. Germline CDR1 is SEHNR and CDR2 is FQNEAQ (reference sequence). The CDR3 is 14 residues long. V was pared by 1 base and J by 8 bases, with 4 bases of the junction left unmatched. As DNA, the CDR3 is TGTGCCAGCAGCTTAGGTGGGGGACTAGATGAGCAGTTCTTC. This translates into CASSLGGGLDEQFF.

This rearrangement joins TRBV27 to TRBJ2-4; 10 bases are a match to TRBD1. The V gene end was trimmed by 4 bases and the J gene end by 2 bases; junction bases not matched to a gene: 8. Germline V gives CDR1 MNHEY, CDR2 SMNVEV (reference sequence). This CDR3 has 17 residues. CDR3 amino acids: CASSSPGQGVTKNIQYF. The CDR3, as DNA: TGTGCCAGCAGTTCTCCAGGACAGGGGGTTACCAAAAACATTCAGTACTTC.

The chain carries TRBV5-5 and TRBJ1-6, with D perhaps TRBD1 (6 bases). This CDR3 contains 15 residues. The ends were cut back, 7 bases at V and 3 bases at J, with 14 bases in the middle. Germline CDR1 is SGHKS and CDR2 is YYEKEE (reference sequence). CDR3 amino acids: CASAGTPDYNSPLHF. The CDR3, as DNA: TGTGCCAGCGCCGGGACACCCGACTATAATTCACCCCTCCACTTT.

The rearrangement links TRBV28 to TRBJ1-5; D is unresolved. Germline-derived CDR1 and CDR2 are MDHEN and SYDVKM. The CDR3 runs to 13 residues. Trimming removed 2 bases at V and 7 bases at J, with 9 bases between. The CDR3 DNA follows: TGTGCCAGCAGTTTAGATCCCGGGCAGCCCCAGCATTTT. Protein product: CASSLDPGQPQHF.

In its sample, this clone was seen once. The rearrangement uses TRBV7-3 and TRBJ2-3, with D tentatively TRBD2 (6 bases). The CDR3 consists of 14 residues. The germline V gene has CDR1 SGHTA and CDR2 FQGTGA. With 3 bases removed from V and 4 bases from J, the gap between germline ends came to 11 bases. CDR3 coding DNA: TGTGCCAGCAGCTTGGCTAGCGCCGCAGATACGCAGTATTTT. Translation gives CASSLASAADTQYF.

This chain uses TRBV18 with TRBJ1-5; weak D call: TRBD1 (5 bases). With 2 bases removed from V and 4 bases from J, the gap between germline ends came to 12 bases. This CDR3 comprises 15 residues. Germline CDR1 and CDR2: KGHSH and LQKENI. CDR3 nucleotides: TGTGCCAGCTCACCAGGGGGAGGTGGGAATCAGCCCCAGCATTTT. It codes for CASSPGGGGNQPQHF.

The V gene is TRBV11-3, the J gene TRBJ2-1; 8 bases are a match to TRBD2. V shed 5 bases, J shed 7 bases, and the junction held 1 base outside the gene matches. There are 12 residues in the CDR3. Germline assignment: CDR1 SGHNT and CDR2 YENEEA. For the CDR3, the DNA is TGTGCCAGCAGCCGGGAGGGGAATGAGCAGTTCTTC. Its translation: CASSREGNEQFF.

The chain has TRBV7-3 and TRBJ2-3, with 9 bases that match TRBD1. J gave up 5 bases and V 1 base, and 7 bases lay outside the gene matches. The length of the CDR3 is 16 residues. Per the germline V gene, CDR1 is SGHTA and CDR2 is FQGTGA. As DNA, the CDR3 is TGTGCCAGCAGCTTAAGTGGGACAGGGTCCGGAGATACGCAGTATTTT. Protein: CASSLSGTGSGDTQYF. The full variable domain, in which reference TRBV7-3 and TRBJ2-3 provide the parts outside the CDR3, is GAGVSQTPSNKVTEKGKYVELRCDPISGHTALYWYRQSLGQGPEFLIYFQGTGAADDSGLPNDRFFAVRPEGSVSTLKIQRTERGDSAVYLCASSLSGTGSGDTQYFGPGTRLTVL.

This clone has only a few counts. V gene TRBV9 combines with J gene TRBJ1-2, with TRBD1 matching over 9 bases. The germline V gene has CDR1 SGDLS and CDR2 YYNGEE. Losses at the gene ends were 0 bases for V and 5 bases for J; bases not matched to a gene: 5. The CDR3 has 15 residues. In DNA, the CDR3 is TGTGCCAGCAGCGTAGAAGGGACAGGGTGGTATGGCTACACCTTC. Amino acids: CASSVEGTGWYGYTF. Full variable domain (outside the CDR3, taken from reference TRBV9 and TRBJ1-2): DSGVTQTPKHLITATGQRVTLRCSPRSGDLSVYWYQQSLDQGLQFLIQYYNGEERAKGNILERFSAQQFPDLHSELNLSSLELGDSALYFCASSVEGTGWYGYTFGSGTRLTVV.

This clone was found once. CDR3 loop: CASSPPGGSSSSYNEQFF. For the CDR3, the DNA is TGCGCCAGCAGCCCCCCGGGGGGGTCATCGAGCTCCTACAATGAGCAGTTCTTC. The chain employs TRBV4-1 and TRBJ2-1, with TRBD2 matching over 8 bases. Trimming took 4 bases from V and 0 from J; bases not matched to a gene: 11. The V gene's germline CDR1 is MGHRA and CDR2 YSYEKL. CDR3 length: 18 amino acids.

The chain couples TRBV27 to TRBJ2-3; no firm D call. The CDR3 consists of 11 residues. V lost 4 bases, J lost 5 bases, and 4 bases lay in between. The germline CDR1 and CDR2 sequences are MNHEY and SMNVEV (reference sequence). The CDR3 region is CASSSGDTQYF. CDR3 coding DNA: TGTGCCAGCAGTTCGGGAGATACGCAGTATTTT.

V gene TRBV7-9 combines with J gene TRBJ2-6, with D possibly being TRBD2 (6 bases). V was cut by 6 bases and J by 2 bases, with 17 bases left in between. Germline-derived CDR1 and CDR2 are SEHNR and FQNEAQ (reference sequence). The CDR3 consists of 17 residues. The DNA of the CDR3 is TGTGCCAGCAGGGGACTTGTCTCACGGGCTGGGGCCAACGTCCTGACTTTC. Translated: CASRGLVSRAGANVLTF.

This clone was observed once. The rearrangement links TRBV7-2 to TRBJ2-7, with TRBD2 matching over 11 bases. CDR3 length equals 16 residues. The V gene end was trimmed by 4 bases and the J gene end by 2 bases; junction bases not matched to a gene: 7. Germline V gene data show CDR1 as SGHTA and CDR2 as FQGNSA. The chain's CDR3 is CASSSYSGRAPYEQYF. The CDR3, as DNA: TGTGCCAGCAGCTCGTATAGCGGGAGGGCCCCCTACGAGCAGTACTTC.

V and J are TRBV7-9 and TRBJ2-2; TRBD2 is a possible D gene (5 bases). Trimming cost V 4 bases and J 7 bases, with 16 bases left between them. The CDR3 is made up of 15 amino acids. Germline CDR1 is SEHNR and CDR2 is FQNEAQ (reference sequence). Here the CDR3 DNA reads TGTGCCAGCAGCTCGGTGGGCCTACGGGACGGGGAGCTGTTTTTT. Its protein is CASSSVGLRDGELFF.

V and J are TRBV27 and TRBJ2-1, with 10 bases fitting TRBD2. Germline lookup yields CDR1 MNHEY and CDR2 SMNVEV (reference sequence). Unmatched junction bases numbered 9, after V lost 5 bases and J lost 8 bases. The CDR3 contains 15 residues. The CDR3 loop reads CASSIPLAGDYEQFF. CDR3 nucleotide sequence: TGTGCCAGCAGTATCCCTCTAGCGGGAGACTATGAGCAGTTCTTC.

V usage is TRBV9 and J usage is TRBJ2-2; 9 bases align to TRBD2. Germline CDR1 is SGDLS and CDR2 is YYNGEE. The CDR3 is 16 amino acids. J was trimmed by 4 bases and V by 4 bases; bases with no gene match: 8. The CDR3 loop is CASSPPGTSITGELFF. The CDR3 DNA follows: TGTGCCAGCAGCCCCCCCGGGACTAGCATCACCGGGGAGCTGTTTTTT.

The gene calls are TRBV19 and TRBJ1-5, with D possibly TRBD1 on 5 matching bases. This CDR3 contains 13 residues. The V end was cut by 10 bases, the J end by 6 bases, with 16 bases between. CDR1 and CDR2 from the germline V gene are LNHDA and SQIVND (reference sequence). In nucleotides, the CDR3 is TGTGCCATTGGGGGGTTTAAAGGTCAGCCCCAGCATTTT. This encodes CAIGGFKGQPQHF. Filled out from reference TRBV19 and TRBJ1-5, the complete variable domain reads DGGITQSPKYLFRKEGQNVTLSCEQNLNHDAMYWYRQDPGQGLRLIYYSQIVNDFQKGDIAEGYSVSREKKESFPLTVTSAQKNPTAFYLCAIGGFKGQPQHFGDGTRLSIL.

V usage is TRBV7-2 and J usage is TRBJ1-1, with 12 bases identical to TRBD1. The CDR3 totals 13 residues. Germline values: CDR1 SGHTA, CDR2 FQGNSA. The trim removed 11 bases at V and 5 bases at J, leaving 6 bases unmatched. The chain's CDR3 is CALGDRGQTEAFF. The CDR3, as DNA: TGTGCCTTAGGGGACAGGGGGCAAACTGAAGCTTTCTTT.

V and J are TRBV11-3 and TRBJ2-7; 13 positions agree with TRBD2. The germline CDR1 and CDR2 sequences are SGHNT and YENEEA. The CDR3 runs to 17 residues. With 1 base clipped from V and 4 bases from J, the junction kept 7 bases outside the gene matches. The chain's CDR3 is CASSLGRTSGSSYEQYF. Written as DNA, the CDR3 is TGTGCCAGCAGCTTAGGCCGGACTAGCGGGAGTTCTTACGAGCAGTACTTC.

This rearrangement joins TRBV2 to TRBJ1-1, with TRBD1 identical over 7 bases. J lost 9 bases, V lost 0 bases, and 4 bases had no gene match. Germline CDR1 reads SNHLY; CDR2 reads FYNNEI. CDR3 length: 13 residues. The CDR3 sequence: CASSEAAGGKAFF. CDR3 nucleotides: TGTGCCAGCAGTGAAGCGGCAGGGGGTAAAGCTTTCTTT.

The rearrangement joins TRBV6-1 to TRBJ2-7, with 14 positions matching TRBD2. V trimming: 3 bases; J trimming: 7 bases; junction bases outside the gene matches: 8. Germline V gene data show CDR1 as MNHNS and CDR2 as SASEGT. The CDR3 extends over 16 amino acids. The CDR3 coding sequence is TGTGCCAGCAGTGATTCAACGGGACTAGCGGGAGATGAGCAGTACTTC. Protein product: CASSDSTGLAGDEQYF.

The chain uses TRBV30 and TRBJ1-2; D gene uncertain. The CDR3 loop spans 13 amino acids. V was trimmed by 3 bases and J by 4 bases, leaving 12 bases between them. Germline V gives CDR1 GTSNPN, CDR2 SVGIG (reference sequence). The CDR3 nucleotides are TGTGCCTGGAGCTTAGTCCTCGTCTATGGCTACACCTTC. Its translation: CAWSLVLVYGYTF.

V gene TRBV5-1 combines with J gene TRBJ1-2; 7 nucleotides match TRBD1. The germline V gene has CDR1 SGHRS and CDR2 YFSETQ. Unmatched junction bases numbered 6, after V lost 4 bases and J lost 3 bases. This CDR3 spans 14 amino acids. For the CDR3, the DNA is TGCGCCAGCAGCGCTAAGGGGGCCGACTATGGCTACACCTTC. This translates into CASSAKGADYGYTF.

The chain carries TRBV10-3 and TRBJ1-5; 8 bases match TRBD1. Trimming at V came to 6 bases and at J to 6 bases, leaving 7 bases not matched to a gene. In germline, CDR1 is ENHRY, CDR2 SYGVKD. CDR3 length equals 14 residues. The CDR3 nucleotides are TGTGCCATCAGCAGTCAGGGGGCAGGTCAGCCCCAGCATTTT. It is translated as CAISSQGAGQPQHF.